A single sample is the source of the 3 T cell receptor beta chains below, sequenced in a study of blood T cell repertoires in COVID-19 (TCRdb year 2020). The library was made by the immunoSEQ multiplex PCR assay. TCRdb obtained this table from immuneACCESS and retained in-frame rearrangements with V and J assigned. These tables miss some clones; where compared with another copy, unresolved V genes account for less than half of the shortfall, and the remainder is unexplained. This sample comprises about 35,000 clones, 82% of them detected only once. In total, the top ten clones hold approximately 40% of the sample. Sequenced input: peripheral blood. The receptor set was obtained from an older man with active or convalescent COVID-19.

This rearrangement joins TRBV11-2 to TRBJ1-1; TRBD1 might be the D (6 bases). Trimming stripped 3 bases from V and 0 bases from J, with 8 bases between. Looked up from germline, CDR1 is SGHAT and CDR2 is FQNNGV. The CDR3 extends over 14 amino acids. The CDR3 region has the DNA TGTGCCAGCAGCTTCGGGGACATGAACACTGAAGCTTTCTTT. This sequence encodes CASSFGDMNTEAFF.

CDR3 coding DNA: TGTGCCAGCAGCACGATCACTAGCTACTTCGAGCAGTACTTC. This translates into CASSTITSYFEQYF. The chain links TRBV7-9 to TRBJ2-7; D perhaps matches TRBD2 (6 bases). Germline V gene data show CDR1 as SEHNR and CDR2 as FQNEAQ (reference sequence). The CDR3 runs to 14 residues. Trimming took 5 bases from V and 6 from J, leaving 17 bases between them. Filled out from reference TRBV7-9 and TRBJ2-7, the complete variable domain reads DTGVSQNPRHKITKRGQNVTFRCDPISEHNRLYWYRQTLGQGPEFLTYFQNEAQLEKSRLLSDRFSAERPKGSFSTLEIQRTEQGDSAMYLCASSTITSYFEQYFGPGTRLTVT.

The V gene is TRBV12-3 or TRBV12-4, the J gene TRBJ1-2, with TRBD1 matching 7 bases. J gave up 7 bases and V 6 bases, and 2 bases lay outside the gene matches. The CDR3 extends over 11 amino acids. CDR3 sequence: CASRGTVGYTF. In DNA form, the CDR3 reads TGTGCCAGCAGGGGGACAGTTGGCTACACCTTC.